One sample yielded the 30 T cell receptor beta chains listed below, sequenced in a study of blood T cell repertoires in COVID-19. Libraries were prepared by immunoSEQ multiplex PCR; TCRdb keeps only in-frame clonotypes and omits some of them. The data contain 50,000 or so clones, roughly 90% of them seen just once; the ten biggest clones take up 13%. Sequencing input: peripheral blood. All receptors derive from a man aged 60 to 69 with active COVID-19.

The rearrangement joins TRBV27 to TRBJ1-2; TRBD1 matches 8 bases. V shed 5 bases, J shed 9 bases, and the junction held 8 bases outside the gene matches. CDR3 length: 13 residues. Germline values: CDR1 MNHEY, CDR2 SMNVEV (reference sequence). The CDR3: CASSPGQGLSYTF. CDR3 bases: TGTGCCAGCAGTCCCGGACAGGGTTTAAGCTACACCTTC.

The gene calls are TRBV5-1 and TRBJ2-5; unclear D gene. Germline CDR1 SGHRS, CDR2 YFSETQ. The CDR3 spans 12 residues. The V and J ends lost 8 bases and 3 bases respectively, with 11 bases between them. The DNA of the CDR3 is TGCGCCAGTCTGACTTTCGAAGAGACCCAGTACTTC. It specifies CASLTFEETQYF.

V usage is TRBV9 and J usage is TRBJ1-3, with TRBD1 matching over 11 bases. Germline V lookup: CDR1 SGDLS, CDR2 YYNGEE. CDR3 length equals 16 residues. The ends lost 2 bases at V and 2 bases at J; junction bases unmatched: 3. CDR3 in amino acids: CASSVGTGGAGNTIYF. The CDR3 region has the DNA TGTGCCAGCAGCGTTGGGACAGGGGGTGCTGGAAACACCATATATTTT.

This clone is a singleton in its sample. The chain couples TRBV5-1 to TRBJ2-7; D remains unclear. V lost 0 bases and J lost 7, with 11 bases in between. The CDR3 has 13 amino acids. CDR1 is SGHRS, CDR2 YFSETQ, per germline. The CDR3 reads CASSLGANFEQYF. DNA for the CDR3: TGCGCCAGCAGCTTGGGTGCGAACTTTGAGCAGTACTTC.

This rearrangement joins TRBV10-3 to TRBJ2-5, with TRBD1 as a possible D gene (5 bases). V was shortened by 2 bases and J by 1 base, with 11 bases between the two germline ends. The CDR3 runs to 15 residues. CDR1 ENHRY and CDR2 SYGVKD come from the germline V gene. The CDR3 nucleotides are TGTGCCATCAGTGAGACAGGCAGCCGCCAAGAGACCCAGTACTTC. Encoded protein: CAISETGSRQETQYF.

This chain joins TRBV7-9 and TRBJ1-2; D is ambiguous. Germline V gene data show CDR1 as SEHNR and CDR2 as FQNEAQ (reference sequence). The CDR3 contains 12 residues. Between the trimmed V and J ends, which lost 5 bases and 8 bases, there was a span of 12 bases. The CDR3 region has the DNA TGTGCCAGCAGCACAAAAACAGACGGCTACACCTTC. Protein: CASSTKTDGYTF.

The gene calls are TRBV9 and TRBJ2-5; 9 bases are a match to TRBD1. The germline gives CDR1 SGDLS, CDR2 YYNGEE. The length of the CDR3 is 16 residues. V was pared by 3 bases and J by 5 bases, with 11 bases of the junction left unmatched. The CDR3: CASSEGDRVAAETQYF. In DNA, the CDR3 is TGTGCCAGCAGCGAGGGGGACAGGGTGGCGGCGGAGACCCAGTACTTC.

V and J are TRBV27 and TRBJ2-7; 9 nucleotides match TRBD1. The CDR3 contains 16 residues. V shed 6 bases, J shed 6 bases, and the junction held 15 bases outside the gene matches. Germline CDR1 MNHEY, CDR2 SMNVEV (reference sequence). CDR3 nucleotide sequence: TGTGCCAGCAGCCAAACAGGGGGCGTAATATCGGGCGAGCAGTACTTC. As protein: CASSQTGGVISGEQYF.

CDR3 sequence (DNA): TGTGCCAGCAGCGTAGAGGGAGGGGCCAGAGGTGAAAAACTGTTTTTT. Translating it yields CASSVEGGARGEKLFF. The chain employs TRBV9 and TRBJ1-4, with D possibly being TRBD1 (5 bases). The CDR3 totals 16 residues. The V end was cut by 0 bases, the J end by 7 bases, with 16 bases between. The germline V gene has CDR1 SGDLS and CDR2 YYNGEE.

CDR3 protein: CASSLNIRDTEAFF. In DNA, the CDR3 is TGTGCCAGCAGCTTAAACATCAGGGACACTGAAGCTTTCTTT. The chain employs TRBV7-9 and TRBJ1-1; D perhaps matches TRBD1 (5 bases). The germline V gene has CDR1 SEHNR and CDR2 FQNEAQ (reference sequence). The CDR3 is made up of 14 amino acids. Trimming pared 2 bases from V and 3 bases from J, leaving 10 bases between.

The genes are TRBV12-3 or TRBV12-4 and TRBJ2-5, with 7 nucleotides matching TRBD1. Trimming cost V 6 bases and J 1 base; bases outside gene matches: 2. This CDR3 has 13 residues. The CDR3 bases are TGTGCCAGCAGGACAGGGATCCAAGAGACCCAGTACTTC. This encodes CASRTGIQETQYF.

CDR3 sequence reads: CAISENPGDSQPQHF. CDR3 nucleotide sequence: TGTGCCATCAGTGAAAACCCAGGGGATAGTCAGCCCCAGCATTTT. The chain has TRBV10-3 and TRBJ1-5, with D perhaps matching TRBD1 (6 bases). CDR3 length: 15 residues. V lost 3 bases and J 6 bases, leaving 15 bases between the germline ends. Germline V CDR1 and CDR2: ENHRY, SYGVKD.

Remarks on this clone: Other DNA sequences in the sample encode the same CDR3. This sequence joins TRBV6-2 or TRBV6-3 and TRBJ2-1; 7 positions agree with TRBD2. Trimming took 2 bases from V and 4 from J; bases not matched to a gene: 5. This CDR3 comprises 15 residues. CDR1 is MNHEY and CDR2 is SVGEGT in the germline V gene. This chain's CDR3 is CASSYGGGNYNEQFF. In DNA, the CDR3 is TGTGCCAGCAGTTACGGGGGAGGGAATTACAATGAGCAGTTCTTC.

This chain joins TRBV18 and TRBJ1-4, with D perhaps TRBD1 (5 bases). In germline, CDR1 is KGHSH, CDR2 LQKENI. Trimming removed 0 bases at V and 6 bases at J, with 8 bases between. The CDR3 runs to 14 residues. The DNA of the CDR3 is TGTGCCAGCTCACCACCGGCAGGGTATGAAAAACTGTTTTTT. Protein product: CASSPPAGYEKLFF.

CDR3: CASSLNRRISGNTIYF. The CDR3 DNA reads as TGTGCCAGCAGCTTAAACAGGCGGATCTCTGGAAACACCATATATTTT. The chain carries TRBV7-9 and TRBJ1-3, with D perhaps TRBD1 (5 bases). The CDR3 length is 16 residues. The V and J ends lost 2 bases and 0 bases respectively, with 11 bases between them. CDR1 and CDR2 from the germline V gene are SEHNR and FQNEAQ (reference sequence).

The chain is built from TRBV28 and TRBJ1-2, with no clear D. Trimming removed 3 bases at V and 4 bases at J, with 15 bases between. Germline loops: CDR1 MDHEN, CDR2 SYDVKM. This CDR3 region has 15 residues. Written as DNA, the CDR3 is TGTGCCAGCAGTTTCGGGCGCGGGGATCCCTATGGCTACACCTTC. This encodes CASSFGRGDPYGYTF.

The genes are TRBV5-1 and TRBJ2-1; TRBD2 might be the D (5 bases). The CDR3 totals 14 residues. Trimming removed 3 bases from V and 7 bases from J, with 14 bases in between. Per the germline V gene, CDR1 is SGHRS and CDR2 is YFSETQ. The CDR3 coding sequence is TGCGCCAGCAGCTCCGGGGTCAGAACGAATGAGCAGTTCTTC. This translates into CASSSGVRTNEQFF.

V and J are TRBV4-1 and TRBJ2-2, with 7 bases that match TRBD2. V lost 2 bases, J lost 7 bases, and 13 bases stayed unmatched. The CDR3 is made up of 17 amino acids. The germline CDR1 and CDR2 sequences are MGHRA and YSYEKL. CDR3 loop: CASSQTTSRNEGGELFF. In DNA, the CDR3 is TGCGCCAGCAGCCAAACGACTAGCCGAAATGAGGGCGGGGAGCTGTTTTTT.

V usage is TRBV18 and J usage is TRBJ1-5; 7 nucleotides align to TRBD1. The trim removed 3 bases at V and 2 bases at J, leaving 7 bases unmatched. The germline V gene has CDR1 KGHSH and CDR2 LQKENI. The CDR3 is 16 amino acids. In DNA form, the CDR3 reads TGTGCCAGCTCACCCGGTGGGGGACAGCGCAATCAGCCCCAGCATTTT. The encoded protein is CASSPGGGQRNQPQHF.

V gene TRBV5-6 combines with J gene TRBJ1-5, with D unresolved. Looked up from germline, CDR1 is SGHDT and CDR2 is YYEEEE. CDR3 length: 12 residues. Trimming cost V 5 bases and J 7 bases, with 10 bases left between them. CDR3 coding DNA: TGTGCCAGCAGTAGCCTTGGGCAGCCCCAGCATTTT. It codes for CASSSLGQPQHF.

This clone has more than one count but fewer than ten. V and J are TRBV21-1 and TRBJ1-1; the D call of TRBD1 is as the table states it, not checked on the DNA. TRBV21-1 represents a pseudogene. The CDR3 has 13 residues. The CDR3 loop is CASSKGQQGEAFF. The CDR3 DNA follows: TGTGCCAGCAGCAAAGGGCAACAGGGGGAAGCTTTCTTT.

V is TRBV4-1 and J is TRBJ2-7; 9 bases match TRBD1. After removal of 4 bases from V and 0 bases from J, the junction contained 4 bases not matched to a gene. The CDR3 runs 15 residues. The germline CDR1 and CDR2 sequences are MGHRA and YSYEKL. The CDR3 region has the DNA TGCGCCAGCAGCCCGGGACAGGGCTACTCCTACGAGCAGTACTTC. Amino acid sequence: CASSPGQGYSYEQYF.

V gene TRBV4-1 combines with J gene TRBJ1-3; 10 bases match TRBD1. Trimming at V came to 7 bases and at J to 3 bases, leaving 6 bases not matched to a gene. The CDR3 spans 15 residues. Looked up from germline, CDR1 is MGHRA and CDR2 is YSYEKL. The CDR3 is CASTARTGGGNTIYF. The CDR3 DNA reads TGCGCCAGCACGGCCAGGACAGGGGGTGGAAACACCATATATTTT.

This sequence joins TRBV19 and TRBJ2-7, with D possibly matching TRBD2 (5 bases). V dropped 3 bases and J dropped 2 bases, with 11 bases sitting between them. CDR1 and CDR2 from the germline V gene are LNHDA and SQIVND (reference sequence). The CDR3 covers 14 residues. CDR3 nucleotides: TGTGCCAGTAGTATCCAGGCCGGGACCTACGAGCAGTACTTC. This translates into CASSIQAGTYEQYF.

DNA of the CDR3: TGTGCCAGCAGTTATCTTATCCCCGGCTCTGGAAACACCATATATTTT. It is translated as CASSYLIPGSGNTIYF. The rearrangement links TRBV6-2 or TRBV6-3 to TRBJ1-3; no clear D. Germline values: CDR1 MNHEY, CDR2 SVGEGT. The CDR3 runs 16 residues. Trimming cost V 3 bases and J 0 bases, with 12 bases left between them.

This clone was found a few times. This chain links TRBV3-1 (or the pseudogene TRBV3-2) with TRBJ1-5; D perhaps matches TRBD1 (6 bases). V lost 3 bases to trimming and J lost 0 bases, with 12 bases between them. Germline loops: CDR1 LGHDT, CDR2 YNNKEL (reference sequence). This CDR3 spans 16 amino acids. The CDR3 spells CASSQPGQYSNQPQHF. DNA for the CDR3: TGTGCCAGCAGCCAGCCAGGACAGTATAGCAATCAGCCCCAGCATTTT.

The V and J genes are TRBV9 and TRBJ2-7; no clear D gene. Germline V gives CDR1 SGDLS, CDR2 YYNGEE. V dropped 3 bases and J dropped 0 bases, with 10 bases sitting between them. The CDR3 is 14 residues long. CDR3 loop: CASSEGWSSYEQYF. The DNA for the CDR3 is TGTGCCAGCAGCGAAGGATGGAGCTCCTACGAGCAGTACTTC.

As for this clone: This same CDR3 is encoded by further DNA sequences in the sample. This rearrangement joins TRBV14 to TRBJ2-5, with D possibly TRBD1 on 5 matching bases. The CDR3 runs to 16 residues. With 4 bases removed from V and 4 bases from J, the gap between germline ends came to 19 bases. Germline V gene sequence: CDR1 SGHDN, CDR2 FVKESK. The CDR3 DNA follows: TGTGCCAGCAGCCCCTTGGGGCCACCCACAGGAGAGACCCAGTACTTC. It translates to CASSPLGPPTGETQYF. Full variable domain (outside the CDR3, taken from reference TRBV14 and TRBJ2-5): EAGVTQFPSHSVIEKGQTVTLRCDPISGHDNLYWYRRVMGKEIKFLLHFVKESKQDESGMPNNRFLAERTGGTYSTLKVQPAELEDSGVYFCASSPLGPPTGETQYFGPGTRLLVL.

This clone was recorded once. CDR3 nucleotide sequence: TGTGCCAGCAGCTTGATAAGCGGGAGTGGCACAGATACGCAGTATTTT. The encoded protein is CASSLISGSGTDTQYF. This rearrangement joins TRBV7-9 to TRBJ2-3, with 8 bases lining up with TRBD2. The V and J ends lost 3 bases and 1 base, in that order; junction bases with no gene match: 6. This CDR3 region has 16 residues. Germline-derived CDR1 and CDR2 are SEHNR and FQNEAQ (reference sequence).

This chain links TRBV28 with TRBJ2-1; TRBD2 matches at 10 bases. This CDR3 contains 16 residues. CDR1 is MDHEN and CDR2 is SYDVKM in the germline V gene. Trimming at V came to 5 bases and at J to 8 bases, leaving 12 bases not matched to a gene. The CDR3 is CASSDMGLAGVDEQFF. CDR3 in DNA: TGTGCCAGCAGTGACATGGGGCTAGCGGGGGTCGATGAGCAGTTCTTC.